This TCR beta chain was recovered during a study of T cells after yellow fever vaccination. Study context: Preparation used SMART-Seq v4 Ultra Low Input for the low-cell-number fractions.

This clonotype occurred a few times. Its target is unknown. Trimming took 2 bases from V and 14 from J, leaving 17 bases between them. The CDR3 spans 13 residues. From germline, CDR1 is WSHSY and CDR2 SAAADI. Conversion of TCR transcripts into cDNA relied on 5'RACE template switching, which added a universal primer site and UMIs. TCRdb fed the 5' RACE reads into MiXCR, producing one record per CDR3 protein. The sample yields nearly 550,000 distinct CDR3 sequences, about a fifth seen once. Study outcomes and limitations: The booster saw the reappearance of most primary-vaccination clones (96% CD4, 80% to 90% CD8). Only a minor proportion of clonotypes was detected across both CD4 and CD8 compartments.

The sequence was obtained from a man aged 30-40 years who received the YFV17D yellow fever vaccine. This specimen was PBMCs, taken 15 days after the yellow fever booster vaccination. The chain employs TRBV10-2 and TRBJ2-3; D call uncertain. Here the CDR3 reads CASSEPGPLPGYF. CDR3 nucleotide sequence: TGCGCCAGCAGTGAGCCGGGCCCCCTCCCCGGGTATTTT.